This T cell receptor beta chain came from a study of early T cells in non-severe SARS-CoV-2 infection. Study findings and constraints: Sequences matched to VDJdb favored anti-spike CD8 responses, while private and CD4 specificities were missed.

Germline-derived CDR1 and CDR2 are MDHEN and SYDVKM. This CDR3 spans 12 amino acids. Unmatched junction bases numbered 8, after V lost 5 bases and J lost 16 bases. There are a few counts of this clonotype. Its antigen is not identified. TCRdb itself ran the 5' RACE reads through MiXCR, one entry per CDR3 protein. The sample contains approximately 77,000 distinct CDR3 sequences, 10% to 15% of which appear only once. The chain carries TRBV28 and TRBJ2-1, with 10 bases lining up with TRBD2. The sequencing sample was made of whole blood. The TCR comes from an adult who was a healthcare worker with PCR-confirmed SARS-CoV-2 infection or an uninfected control (not recorded which). CDR3 amino acids: CASSPRRLAGFF. Here the CDR3 DNA reads TGTGCCAGCAGTCCCCGCAGACTAGCGGGTTTCTTC.